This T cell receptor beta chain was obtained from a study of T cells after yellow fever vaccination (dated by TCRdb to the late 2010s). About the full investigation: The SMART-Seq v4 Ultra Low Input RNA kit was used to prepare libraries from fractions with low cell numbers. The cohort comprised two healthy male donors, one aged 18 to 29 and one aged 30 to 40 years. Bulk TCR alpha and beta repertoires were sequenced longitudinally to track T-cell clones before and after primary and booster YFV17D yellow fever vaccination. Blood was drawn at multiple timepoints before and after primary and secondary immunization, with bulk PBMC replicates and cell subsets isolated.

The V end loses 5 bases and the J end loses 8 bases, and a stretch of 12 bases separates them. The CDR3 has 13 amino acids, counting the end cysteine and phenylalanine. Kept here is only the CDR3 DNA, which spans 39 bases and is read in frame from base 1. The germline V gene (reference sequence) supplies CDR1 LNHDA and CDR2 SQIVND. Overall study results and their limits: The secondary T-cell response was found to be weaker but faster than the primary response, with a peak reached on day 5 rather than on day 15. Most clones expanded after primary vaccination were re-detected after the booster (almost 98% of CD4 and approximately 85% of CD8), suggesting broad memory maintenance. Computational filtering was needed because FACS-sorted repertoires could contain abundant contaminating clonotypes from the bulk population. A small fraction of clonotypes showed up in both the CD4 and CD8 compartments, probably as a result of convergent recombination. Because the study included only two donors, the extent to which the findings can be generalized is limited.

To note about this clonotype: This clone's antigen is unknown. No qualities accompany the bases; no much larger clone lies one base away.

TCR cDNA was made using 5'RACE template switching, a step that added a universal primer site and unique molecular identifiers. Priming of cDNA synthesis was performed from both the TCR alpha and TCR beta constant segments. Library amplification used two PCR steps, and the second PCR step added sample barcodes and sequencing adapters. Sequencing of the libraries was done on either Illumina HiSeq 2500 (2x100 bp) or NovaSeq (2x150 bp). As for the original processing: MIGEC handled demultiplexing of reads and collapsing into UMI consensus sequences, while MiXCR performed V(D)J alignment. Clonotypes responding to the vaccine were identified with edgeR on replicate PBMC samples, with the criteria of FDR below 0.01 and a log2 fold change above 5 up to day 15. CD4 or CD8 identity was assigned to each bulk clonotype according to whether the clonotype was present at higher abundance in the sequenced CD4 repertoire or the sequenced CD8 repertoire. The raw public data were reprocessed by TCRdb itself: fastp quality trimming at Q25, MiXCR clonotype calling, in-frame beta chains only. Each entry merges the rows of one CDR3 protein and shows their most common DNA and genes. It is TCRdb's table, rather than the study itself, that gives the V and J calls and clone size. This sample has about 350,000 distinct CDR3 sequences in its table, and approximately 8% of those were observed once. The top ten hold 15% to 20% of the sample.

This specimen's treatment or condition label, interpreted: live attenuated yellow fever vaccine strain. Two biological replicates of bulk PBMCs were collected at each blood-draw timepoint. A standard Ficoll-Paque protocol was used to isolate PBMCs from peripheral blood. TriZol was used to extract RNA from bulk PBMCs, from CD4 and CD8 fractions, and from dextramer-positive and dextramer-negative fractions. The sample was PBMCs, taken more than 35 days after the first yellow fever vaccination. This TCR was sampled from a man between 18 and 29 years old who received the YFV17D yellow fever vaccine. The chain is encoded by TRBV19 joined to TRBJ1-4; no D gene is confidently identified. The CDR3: CASSVEFQEKLFF. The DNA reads TGTGCCAGTAGTGTTGAATTCCAAGAAAAACTGTTTTTT. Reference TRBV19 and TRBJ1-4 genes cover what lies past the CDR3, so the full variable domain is DGGITQSPKYLFRKEGQNVTLSCEQNLNHDAMYWYRQDPGQGLRLIYYSQIVNDFQKGDIAEGYSVSREKKESFPLTVTSAQKNPTAFYLCASSVEFQEKLFFGSGTQLSVL.